A selection of T cell receptor beta chains follows, all from one sample in a study of cytomegalovirus exposure and HLA in healthy donors. Only in-frame clones appear in the TCRdb table, and some are missing; sequencing was by immunoSEQ multiplex PCR. The sample records about 56,000 clones, 93% being singletons. Sequenced input: PBMCs. The receptors were gathered from a young woman in good health and CMV-seropositive. Both conserved end residues are part of each CDR3. The order of the fields is V gene, clone size, CDR3 protein. Size values are once, few and many counts, or a class for expanded clones, and some rows have none.

>TRBV2|.
CASSTRGNTEAFF
>TRBV19|.
CASSTVRGATYGYTF
>TRBV28|.
CASRGDRETDTQYF
>TRBV6-1|once
CASREAGADIETQYF
>TRBV29-1|.
CSVEDWDRDPSTDTQYF
>TRBV11-2|.
CASGGLAGGQEQFF
>TRBV18|.
CASSPLAGWITDTQYF
>TRBV10-2|.
CASSESTGLQYF
>TRBV10-2|few
CASSEPDRGGYTF
>TRBV6-1|.
CASSSSGGVDTQYF
>TRBV2|.
CASSGVPSGGANTGELFF
>TRBV27|once
CASSSAGAISYTF
>TRBV11-2|.
CASRKGSLGGETQYF
>TRBV9|.
CASSLGGSNYGYTF
>TRBV9|.
CASSVGQGPYNEKLFF
>TRBV6-4|.
CASSDSSGGADTQYF
>TRBV19|.
CASSADGTGAIYEQYF
>TRBV27|.
CASSSYRVGGYTF
>TRBV7-9|.
CASSLGGGRTGELFF
>TRBV11-2|once
CASKPGQNYEQYF
>TRBV7-9|.
CASSTPSGGGRPEAFF
>TRBV6-1|.
CASSRRTGGNYEQYF